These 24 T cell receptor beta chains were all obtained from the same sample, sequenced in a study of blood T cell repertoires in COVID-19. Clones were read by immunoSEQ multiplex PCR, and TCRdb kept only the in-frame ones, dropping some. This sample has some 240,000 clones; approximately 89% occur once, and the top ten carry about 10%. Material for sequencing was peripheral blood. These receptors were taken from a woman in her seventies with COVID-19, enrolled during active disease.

CDR3 bases: TGTGCCAGCAGTTACTCGTCAGGGGGCGGAAACACCATATATTTT. Translated: CASSYSSGGGNTIYF. This rearrangement joins TRBV6-5 to TRBJ1-3; 8 nucleotides agree with TRBD1. V lost 0 bases to trimming and J lost 4 bases; unmatched junction nucleotides: 2. This CDR3 region has 15 residues. The germline V gene encodes CDR1 MNHEY and CDR2 SVGAGI.

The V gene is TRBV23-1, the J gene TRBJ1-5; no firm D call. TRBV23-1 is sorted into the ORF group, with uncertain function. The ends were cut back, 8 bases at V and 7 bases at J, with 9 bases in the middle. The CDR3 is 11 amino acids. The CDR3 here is CASVRRQPQHF. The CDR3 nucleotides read TGCGCCAGCGTTCGGAGACAGCCCCAGCATTTT.

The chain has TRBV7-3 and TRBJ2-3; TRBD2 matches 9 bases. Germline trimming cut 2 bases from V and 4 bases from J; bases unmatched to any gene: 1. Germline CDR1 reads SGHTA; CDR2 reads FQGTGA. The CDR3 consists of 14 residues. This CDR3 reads CASSLAGGADTQYF. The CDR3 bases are TGTGCCAGCAGCTTAGCGGGAGGGGCAGATACGCAGTATTTT.

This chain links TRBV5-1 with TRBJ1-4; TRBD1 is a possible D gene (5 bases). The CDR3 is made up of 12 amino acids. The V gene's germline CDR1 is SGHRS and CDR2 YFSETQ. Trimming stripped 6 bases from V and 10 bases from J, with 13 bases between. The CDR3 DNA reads TGCGCCAGCACAGCTTACGGGGGAAAACTGTTTTTT. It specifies CASTAYGGKLFF.

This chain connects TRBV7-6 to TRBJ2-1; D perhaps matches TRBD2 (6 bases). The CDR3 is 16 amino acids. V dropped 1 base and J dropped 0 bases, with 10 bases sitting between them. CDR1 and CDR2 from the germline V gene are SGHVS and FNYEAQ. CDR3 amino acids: CASSLGGVFSYNEQFF. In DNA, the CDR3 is TGTGCCAGCAGCTTAGGGGGGGTGTTCTCCTACAATGAGCAGTTCTTC. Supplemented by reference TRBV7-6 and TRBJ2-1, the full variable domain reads GAGVSQSPRYKVTKRGQDVALRCDPISGHVSLYWYRQALGQGPEFLTYFNYEAQQDKSGLPNDRFSAERPEGSISTLTIQRTEQRDSAMYRCASSLGGVFSYNEQFFGPGTRLTVL.

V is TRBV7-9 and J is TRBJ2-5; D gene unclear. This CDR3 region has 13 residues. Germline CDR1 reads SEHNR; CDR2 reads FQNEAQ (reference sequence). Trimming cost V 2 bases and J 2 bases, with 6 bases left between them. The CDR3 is CASSLFPQETQYF. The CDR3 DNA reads TGTGCCAGCAGCTTATTCCCTCAAGAGACCCAGTACTTC.

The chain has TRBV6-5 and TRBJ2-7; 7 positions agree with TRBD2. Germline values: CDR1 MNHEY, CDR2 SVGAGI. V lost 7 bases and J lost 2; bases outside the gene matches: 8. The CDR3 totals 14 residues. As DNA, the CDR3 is TGTGCCAGCACCATAACGGGGGGAACCTACGAGCAGTACTTC. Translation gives CASTITGGTYEQYF.

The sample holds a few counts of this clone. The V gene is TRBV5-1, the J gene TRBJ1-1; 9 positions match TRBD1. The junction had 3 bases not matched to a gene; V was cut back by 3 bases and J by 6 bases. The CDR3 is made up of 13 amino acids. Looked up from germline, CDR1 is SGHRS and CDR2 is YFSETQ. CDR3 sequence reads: CASSWGQGSEAFF. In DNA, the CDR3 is TGCGCCAGCAGCTGGGGACAGGGCTCTGAAGCTTTCTTT.

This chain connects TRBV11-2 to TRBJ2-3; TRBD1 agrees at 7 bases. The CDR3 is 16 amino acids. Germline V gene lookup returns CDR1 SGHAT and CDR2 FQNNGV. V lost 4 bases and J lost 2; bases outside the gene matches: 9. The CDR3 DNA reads TGTGCCAGCAGCTACGACAGGGTGGGGATCACAGATACGCAGTATTTT. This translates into CASSYDRVGITDTQYF.

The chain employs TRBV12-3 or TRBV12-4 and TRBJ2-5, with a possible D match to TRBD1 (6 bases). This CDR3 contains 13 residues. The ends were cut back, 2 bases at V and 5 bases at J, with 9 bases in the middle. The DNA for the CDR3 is TGTGCCAGCAGTTTATCAGGGGAGGAGACCCAGTACTTC. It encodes CASSLSGEETQYF.

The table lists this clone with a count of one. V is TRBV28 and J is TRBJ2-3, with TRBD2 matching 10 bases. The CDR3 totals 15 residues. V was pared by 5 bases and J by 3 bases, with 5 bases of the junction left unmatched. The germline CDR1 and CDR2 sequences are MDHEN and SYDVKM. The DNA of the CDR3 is TGTGCCAGCAGTCCTAGCGGGAGCGAGACAGATACGCAGTATTTT. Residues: CASSPSGSETDTQYF.

CDR3 bases: TGTGCCTGGAGTCCCTTGACAGGGGGCTATGGCTACACCTTC. This encodes CAWSPLTGGYGYTF. This chain joins TRBV30 and TRBJ1-2; 9 bases fit TRBD1. Germline trimming cut 2 bases from V and 4 bases from J; bases unmatched to any gene: 5. Germline-derived CDR1 and CDR2 are GTSNPN and SVGIG (reference sequence). This CDR3 comprises 14 residues.

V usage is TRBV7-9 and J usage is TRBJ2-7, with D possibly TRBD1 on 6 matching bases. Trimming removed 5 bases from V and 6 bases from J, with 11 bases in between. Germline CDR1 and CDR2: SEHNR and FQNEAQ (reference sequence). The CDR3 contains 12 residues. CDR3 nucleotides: TGTGCCAGCAGCCACACAGGGTTCGAGCAGTACTTC. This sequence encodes CASSHTGFEQYF.

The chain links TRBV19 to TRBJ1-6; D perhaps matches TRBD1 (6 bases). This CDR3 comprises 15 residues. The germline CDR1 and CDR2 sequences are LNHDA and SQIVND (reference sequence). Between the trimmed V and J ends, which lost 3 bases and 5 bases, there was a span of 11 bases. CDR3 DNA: TGTGCCAGTAGTATGAGCAGGGGCAATAATTCACCCCTCCACTTT. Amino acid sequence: CASSMSRGNNSPLHF.

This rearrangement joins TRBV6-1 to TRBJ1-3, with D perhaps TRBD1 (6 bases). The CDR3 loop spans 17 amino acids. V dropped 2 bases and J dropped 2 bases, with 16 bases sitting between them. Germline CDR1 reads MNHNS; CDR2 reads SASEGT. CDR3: CASSEWGRRQAGNTIYF. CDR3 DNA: TGTGCCAGCAGTGAATGGGGTCGAAGACAGGCTGGAAACACCATATATTTT.

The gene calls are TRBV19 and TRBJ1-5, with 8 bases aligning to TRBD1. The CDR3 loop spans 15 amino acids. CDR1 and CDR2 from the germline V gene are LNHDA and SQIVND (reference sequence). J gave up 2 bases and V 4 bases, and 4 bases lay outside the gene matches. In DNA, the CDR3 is TGTGCCAGTAGTAACGGACAGGGAGGCAATCAGCCCCAGCATTTT. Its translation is CASSNGQGGNQPQHF.

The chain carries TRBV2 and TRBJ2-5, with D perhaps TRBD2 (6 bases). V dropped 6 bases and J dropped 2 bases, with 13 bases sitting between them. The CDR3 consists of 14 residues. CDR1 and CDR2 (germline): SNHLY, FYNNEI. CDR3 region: CASRRGTGQETQYF. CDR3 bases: TGTGCCAGCAGAAGAGGGACTGGTCAAGAGACCCAGTACTTC. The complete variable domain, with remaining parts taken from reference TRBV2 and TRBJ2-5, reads EPEVTQTPSHQVTQMGQEVILRCVPISNHLYFYWYRQILGQKVEFLVSFYNNEISEKSEIFDDQFSVERPDGSNFTLKIRSTKLEDSAMYFCASRRGTGQETQYFGPGTRLLVL.

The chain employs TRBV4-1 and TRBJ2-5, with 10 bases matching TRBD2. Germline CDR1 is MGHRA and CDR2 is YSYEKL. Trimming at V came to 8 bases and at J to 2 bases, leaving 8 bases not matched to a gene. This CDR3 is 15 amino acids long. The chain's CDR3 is CASGASGSRQETQYF. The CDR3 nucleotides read TGCGCCAGCGGGGCTAGCGGGAGTCGACAAGAGACCCAGTACTTC.

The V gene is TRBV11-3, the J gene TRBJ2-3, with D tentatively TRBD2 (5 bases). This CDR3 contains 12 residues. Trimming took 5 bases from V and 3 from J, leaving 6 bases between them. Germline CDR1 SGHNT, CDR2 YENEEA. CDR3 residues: CASSGGTDTQYF. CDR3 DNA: TGTGCCAGCAGCGGAGGAACAGATACGCAGTATTTT.

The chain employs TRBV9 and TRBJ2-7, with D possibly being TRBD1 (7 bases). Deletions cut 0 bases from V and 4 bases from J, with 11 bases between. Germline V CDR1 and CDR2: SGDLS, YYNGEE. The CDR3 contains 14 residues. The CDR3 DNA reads TGTGCCAGCAGCGTAGCGCCAGGGGGGTACGAGCAGTACTTC. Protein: CASSVAPGGYEQYF.

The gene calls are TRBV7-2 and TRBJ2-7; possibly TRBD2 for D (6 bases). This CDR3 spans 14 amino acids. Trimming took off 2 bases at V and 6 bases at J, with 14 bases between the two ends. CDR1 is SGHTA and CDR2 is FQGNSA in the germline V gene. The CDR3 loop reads CASSLWGGAVEQYF. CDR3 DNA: TGTGCCAGCAGCTTATGGGGCGGGGCGGTCGAGCAGTACTTC.

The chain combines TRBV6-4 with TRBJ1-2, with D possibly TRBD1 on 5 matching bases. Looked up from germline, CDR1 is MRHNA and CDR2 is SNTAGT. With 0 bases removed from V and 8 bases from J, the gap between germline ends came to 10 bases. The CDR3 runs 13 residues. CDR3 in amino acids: CASSDSQGRGYTF. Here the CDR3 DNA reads TGTGCCAGCAGTGACTCTCAGGGAAGGGGCTACACCTTC.

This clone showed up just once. CDR3: CASSCHEGHSLSTDTQYF. In DNA, the CDR3 is TGCGCCAGCAGTTGTCATGAGGGACATTCCCTTTCCACAGATACGCAGTATTTT. The chain is built from TRBV10-1 and TRBJ2-3, with D maybe TRBD1 (6 bases). CDR3 length: 18 residues. Germline lookup yields CDR1 WNHNN and CDR2 SYGVQD (reference sequence). V dropped 5 bases and J dropped 2 bases, with 23 bases sitting between them.

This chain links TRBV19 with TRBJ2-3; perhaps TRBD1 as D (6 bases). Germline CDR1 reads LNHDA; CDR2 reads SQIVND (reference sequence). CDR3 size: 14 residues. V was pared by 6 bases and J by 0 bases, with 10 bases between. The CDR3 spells CASRQGASTDTQYF. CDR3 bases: TGTGCCAGTAGACAGGGAGCTAGCACAGATACGCAGTATTTT.